This entry lists 2 T cell receptor beta chains sequenced from one sample in a study of PD-1 blockade in classical Hodgkin lymphoma. All patients experienced relapse after autologous stem cell transplantation, and brentuximab vedotin exposure was variable. TCRdb's copy holds only in-frame clones and misses some; the assay was immunoSEQ multiplex PCR. This table holds 38,000 or so clones, over 80% found once. The sample in question was peripheral blood mononuclear cells (PBMCs), obtained at baseline. The receptors were gathered from a human donor with classical Hodgkin lymphoma.

This chain links TRBV6-1 with TRBJ1-2; D gene uncertain. The CDR3 has 13 amino acids. Germline CDR1 and CDR2: MNHNS and SASEGT. Trimming took off 2 bases at V and 4 bases at J, with 8 bases between the two ends. Written as DNA, the CDR3 is TGTGCCAGCAGTGAATGGCGGAGCTATGGCTACACCTTC. Amino acid sequence: CASSEWRSYGYTF.

This rearrangement joins TRBV27 to TRBJ1-2; D not certain. Germline values: CDR1 MNHEY, CDR2 SMNVEV (reference sequence). CDR3 length: 16 residues. The V and J ends lost 2 bases and 0 bases respectively, with 13 bases between them. For the CDR3, the DNA is TGTGCCAGCAGTTTAAAGCCTCGGACGGCTAACTATGGCTACACCTTC. Translation: CASSLKPRTANYGYTF.